This TCR beta chain was captured in a study of vaccination and CD4 T cells after COVID-19. The CDR3 is 14 residues long. Between the trimmed V and J ends, which lost 0 bases and 5 bases, there was a span of 11 bases. Germline CDR1 WNHNN, CDR2 SYGVQD (reference sequence). Treatment here: approximately nine-day PBMC culture with coronavirus spike peptide pools or control peptides (ViraFEST assay). ViraFEST used peptide pools to expand antigen-specific T cells and subsequently sequenced their TCRs. Cultured CD4+ T-cell DNA underwent Oncomine TCR Beta short-read sequencing. Using its own MiXCR run on the PCR reads, TCRdb lists one record per CDR3 protein. This sample has about 15,000 distinct CDR3 sequences; about 50% occur once, and the top ten carry 10% to 13%. This clonotype was recorded once. Antigen unknown.

This rearrangement joins TRBV10-1 to TRBJ2-7; D is undetermined. The origin of this receptor is a human donor who had recovered from COVID-19. Material: CD4+ T cells from blood, cultured in vitro. Written as DNA, the CDR3 is TGCGCCAGCAGTGAGTCAGGAGACTTCCACGAGCAGTACTTC. Translation: CASSESGDFHEQYF.